This T cell receptor beta chain was sequenced during a study of OX40 agonist ivuxolimab in advanced cancers. Turning to the study itself: Recorded diagnoses for dose-escalation patients were hepatocellular carcinoma, melanoma, renal cell or head and neck cancer. Partial responses were achieved by three patients: one hepatocellular carcinoma, two cutaneous melanoma. Earlier anti-PD-1, anti-PD-L1 or anti-CTLA-4 therapy was permitted; over 35% had received some.

CDR3 length: 11 amino acids. Germline lookup yields CDR1 MNHNY and CDR2 SVGAGI (reference sequence). V shed 6 bases and J shed 3 bases, with 6 bases lying between them. Generated by immunoSEQ multiplex PCR, the TCRdb table keeps only in-frame clones and is missing some. The table shows 50,000 to 65,000 clones, with 80% to 95% occurring only once. The sequence was obtained from an adult with an advanced solid tumor such as melanoma, head and neck, liver or kidney cancer. V usage is TRBV6-6 and J usage is TRBJ2-7; D perhaps matches TRBD2 (5 bases). The specimen comprised CD4+ or CD8+ T cells sorted from blood, sampled in a trial of the OX40 agonist ivuxolimab. The CDR3 spells CASRGSYEQYF. CDR3 bases: TGTGCCAGCAGGGGGAGCTACGAGCAGTACTTC.